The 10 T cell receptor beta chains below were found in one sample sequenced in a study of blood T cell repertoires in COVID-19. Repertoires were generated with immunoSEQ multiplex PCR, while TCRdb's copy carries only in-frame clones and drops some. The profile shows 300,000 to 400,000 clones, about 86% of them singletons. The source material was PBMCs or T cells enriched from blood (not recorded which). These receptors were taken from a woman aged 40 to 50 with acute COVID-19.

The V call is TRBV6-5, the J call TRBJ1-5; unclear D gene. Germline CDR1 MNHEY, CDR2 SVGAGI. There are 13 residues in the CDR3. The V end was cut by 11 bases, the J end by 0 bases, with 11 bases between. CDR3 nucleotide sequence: TGTGCCCATAGCCTCCATAGCAATCAGCCCCAGCATTTT. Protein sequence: CAHSLHSNQPQHF.

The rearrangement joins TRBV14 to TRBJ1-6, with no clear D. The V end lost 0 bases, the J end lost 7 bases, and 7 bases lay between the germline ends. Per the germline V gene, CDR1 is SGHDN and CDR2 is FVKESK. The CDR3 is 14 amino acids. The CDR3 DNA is TGTGCCAGCAGCCAAGAAGTCAGGAATTCACCCCTCCACTTT. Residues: CASSQEVRNSPLHF.

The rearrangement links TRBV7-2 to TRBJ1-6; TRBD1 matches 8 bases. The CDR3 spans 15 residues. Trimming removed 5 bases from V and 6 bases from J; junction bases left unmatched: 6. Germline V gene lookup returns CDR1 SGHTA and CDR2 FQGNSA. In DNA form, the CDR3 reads TGTGCCAGCAGCGGGCGACAGGGGCCTAATTCACCCCTCCACTTT. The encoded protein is CASSGRQGPNSPLHF.

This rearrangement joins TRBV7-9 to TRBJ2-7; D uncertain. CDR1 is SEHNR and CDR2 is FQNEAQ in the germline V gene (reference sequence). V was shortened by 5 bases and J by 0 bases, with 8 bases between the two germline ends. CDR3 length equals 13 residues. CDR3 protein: CASSPPSSYEQYF. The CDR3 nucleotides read TGTGCCAGCAGCCCTCCTAGCTCCTACGAGCAGTACTTC.

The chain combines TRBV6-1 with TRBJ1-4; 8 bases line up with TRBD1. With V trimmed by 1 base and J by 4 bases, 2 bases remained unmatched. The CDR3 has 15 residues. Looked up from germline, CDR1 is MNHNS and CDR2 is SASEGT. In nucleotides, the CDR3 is TGTGCCAGCAGTGAAGGGGACAGGATTAATGAAAAACTGTTTTTT. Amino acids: CASSEGDRINEKLFF.

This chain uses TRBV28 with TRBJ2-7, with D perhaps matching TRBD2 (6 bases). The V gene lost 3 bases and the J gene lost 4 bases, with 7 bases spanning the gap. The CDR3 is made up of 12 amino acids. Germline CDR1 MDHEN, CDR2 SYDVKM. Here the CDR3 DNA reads TGTGCCAGCAGTTTTCGGGGGTACGAGCAGTACTTC. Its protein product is CASSFRGYEQYF.

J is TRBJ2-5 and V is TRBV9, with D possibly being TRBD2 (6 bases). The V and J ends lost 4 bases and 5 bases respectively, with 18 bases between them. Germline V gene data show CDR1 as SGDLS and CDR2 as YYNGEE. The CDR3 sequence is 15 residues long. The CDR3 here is CASSPLGGNMETQYF. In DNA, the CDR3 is TGTGCCAGCAGCCCCCTCGGGGGAAATATGGAGACCCAGTACTTC.

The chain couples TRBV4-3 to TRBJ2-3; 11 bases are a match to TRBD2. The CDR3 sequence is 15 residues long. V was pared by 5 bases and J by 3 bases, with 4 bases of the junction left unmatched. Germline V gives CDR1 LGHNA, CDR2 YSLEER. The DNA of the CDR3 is TGCGCCAGCAGCGGTAGCGGGGGGGCGACAGATACGCAGTATTTT. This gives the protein CASSGSGGATDTQYF.

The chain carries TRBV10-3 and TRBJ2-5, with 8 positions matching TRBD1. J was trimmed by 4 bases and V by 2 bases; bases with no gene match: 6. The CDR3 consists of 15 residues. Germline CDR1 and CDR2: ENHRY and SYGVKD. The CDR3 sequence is CAISEGTGGRETQYF. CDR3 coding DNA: TGTGCCATCAGTGAGGGGACAGGCGGCCGAGAGACCCAGTACTTC.

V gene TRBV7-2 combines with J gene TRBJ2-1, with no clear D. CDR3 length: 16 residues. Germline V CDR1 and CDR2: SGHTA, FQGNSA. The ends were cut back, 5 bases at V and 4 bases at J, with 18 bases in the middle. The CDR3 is CASSPELLSQYNEQFF. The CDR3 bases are TGTGCCAGCAGCCCCGAGCTACTGTCCCAATACAATGAGCAGTTCTTC.